The source of this T cell receptor beta chain is a study of T cell responses to AZD1222 COVID-19 vaccine. Overall study findings and caveats: A mostly white British donor set with more females was recruited, and clonal diversity was possibly underestimated. Unmutated variant regions are reportedly targeted by nearly half of spike-specific TCRs.

Concerning this clone itself: Its antigen is not known.

V shed 0 bases and J shed 6 bases, with 12 bases lying between them. The V gene's germline CDR1 is LGHNA and CDR2 YNFKEQ. The CDR3 spans 15 residues. Clones were read by immunoSEQ multiplex PCR, and TCRdb kept only the in-frame ones, dropping some. The table shows 130,000 to 150,000 clones, with approximately 89% occurring only once. The sample in question was peripheral blood, obtained on day 0 of MenACWY control vaccination. The genes are TRBV4-2 and TRBJ1-5; maybe TRBD1 (5 bases). This sequence was found in an adult in good health. The CDR3 sequence: CASSQEEGFTQPQHF. The CDR3, as DNA: TGTGCCAGCAGCCAAGAGGAGGGGTTCACTCAGCCCCAGCATTTT.